This entry describes one T cell receptor beta chain. The data derive from a study of blood T cells in healthy people across ages. About the study: Through template switching, about one barcoded beta molecule was captured per two T cells, as measured in model experiments.

The CDR3 has 16 amino acids. Trimming shortened V by 0 bases and J by 0 bases, and 10 bases separated the two germline ends. Germline CDR1 reads SGHDT; CDR2 reads YYEEEE. It was with a sample-barcoded 5' primer and a J-beta primer mix that a second PCR of about 6 to 12 cycles was run. TCRdb passed the 5' RACE reads through MiXCR, listing each CDR3 protein once. Of over 750,000 distinct CDR3 sequences listed, roughly 25% are singletons. The donors, aged roughly 6 to 100, were healthy Caucasians from Russia. This same sample was also taken into another study, of T cells of mothers and their children. That paper adds: A primer called M1S, used in the second PCR, added sample barcodes and 2-4 random nucleotides. Mother-child pairs who were related displayed a slightly higher overlap than unrelated pairs, a difference that was non-significant.

This chain links TRBV5-6 with TRBJ2-1, with unresolved D. The sequencing sample was made of blood. This clonotype was obtained from a boy aged 5-17 years in good health. The CDR3 DNA sequence: TGTGCCAGCAGCTTGGGTGGGTCCTTCTCCTACAATGAGCAGTTCTTC. As protein: CASSLGGSFSYNEQFF.